This TCR beta chain was recorded in a study of shared clonotypes between healthy human individuals. Adult donors, all healthy and HIV-negative, had no recent acute infections or vaccinations. The V gene lost 5 bases and the J gene lost 5 bases, with 13 bases spanning the gap. Germline V gene lookup returns CDR1 MDHEN and CDR2 SYDVKM. The CDR3 is 14 residues long. The table lists this clone with a few counts. Only in-frame clones appear in the TCRdb table, and some are missing; sequencing was by immunoSEQ multiplex PCR. The sample contains approximately 980,000 clones, 70% to 85% of which appear only once.

This sequence joins TRBV28 and TRBJ1-5, with D possibly TRBD1 on 5 matching bases. Specimen: memory CD4+ T cells sorted from blood. Indicated subset: CD45RA-negative fraction. This sequence originates from a man aged 18 to 30 in good health. The CDR3 nucleotides read TGTGCCAGCAGTGTCGACAGAACGGATCAGCCCCAGCATTTT. This codes for CASSVDRTDQPQHF.